This T cell receptor (beta chain) came from a study of OX40 agonist ivuxolimab in advanced cancers. Study-level information: The patients received ivuxolimab by intravenous route every 2 weeks at 0.01 to 10 mg/kg. Overall study results and limits: Several nonresponders also turned out to have low normalized T-cell clonal expansion. The study found that CD8+ T cells averaged more expanded clones than CD4+.

Trimming pared 1 base from V and 1 base from J, leaving 4 bases between. The CDR3 runs to 13 residues. The germline gives CDR1 SGHAT, CDR2 FQNNGV. Prior autoimmune disease or systemic immunosuppression barred patients. Assay: immunoSEQ multiplex PCR; the TCRdb copy retains only in-frame clones and omits some. This table has roughly 70,000 clones, just over 85% appearing once. Comments on this clone: The antigen is unknown.

The chain joins TRBV11-2 to TRBJ1-1; D is ambiguous. The TCR was taken from an adult with an advanced solid tumor such as melanoma, head and neck, liver or kidney cancer. Here the sequenced sample was CD4+ or CD8+ T cells sorted from blood, taken in a trial of the OX40 agonist ivuxolimab. In DNA, the CDR3 is TGTGCCAGCAGCTTAGTGCAGAACACTGAAGCTTTCTTT. Translating it yields CASSLVQNTEAFF.